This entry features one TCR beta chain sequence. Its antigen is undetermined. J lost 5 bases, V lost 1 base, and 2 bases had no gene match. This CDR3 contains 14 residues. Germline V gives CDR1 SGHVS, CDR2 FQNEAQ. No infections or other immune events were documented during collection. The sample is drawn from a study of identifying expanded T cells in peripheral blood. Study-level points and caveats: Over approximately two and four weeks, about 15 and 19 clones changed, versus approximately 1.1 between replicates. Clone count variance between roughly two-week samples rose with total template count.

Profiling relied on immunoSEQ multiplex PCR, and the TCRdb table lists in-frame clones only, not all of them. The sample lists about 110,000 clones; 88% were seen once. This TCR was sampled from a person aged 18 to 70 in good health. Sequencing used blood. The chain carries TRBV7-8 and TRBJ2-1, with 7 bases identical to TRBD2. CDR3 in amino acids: CASSLGGSHNEQFF. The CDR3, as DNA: TGTGCCAGCAGCTTAGGCGGGAGCCACAATGAGCAGTTCTTC.